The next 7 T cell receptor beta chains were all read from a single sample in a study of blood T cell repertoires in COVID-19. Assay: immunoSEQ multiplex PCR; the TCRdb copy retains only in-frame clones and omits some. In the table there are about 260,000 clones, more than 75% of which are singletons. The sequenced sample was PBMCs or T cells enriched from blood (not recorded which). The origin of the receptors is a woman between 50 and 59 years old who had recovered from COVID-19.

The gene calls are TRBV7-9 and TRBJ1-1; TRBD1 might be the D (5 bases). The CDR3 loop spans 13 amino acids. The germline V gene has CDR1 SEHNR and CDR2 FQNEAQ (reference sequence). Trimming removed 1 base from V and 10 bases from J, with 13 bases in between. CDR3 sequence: CASSLDLGGRAFF. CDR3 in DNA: TGTGCCAGCAGCTTAGACCTCGGGGGGAGAGCTTTCTTT.

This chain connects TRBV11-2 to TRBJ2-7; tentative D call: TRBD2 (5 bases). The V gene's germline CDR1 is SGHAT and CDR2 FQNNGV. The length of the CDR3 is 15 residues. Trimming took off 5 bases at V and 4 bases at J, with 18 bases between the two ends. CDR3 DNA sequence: TGTGCCAGCAGCAAAGAGAGGGCCCTCTGGTACGAGCAGTACTTC. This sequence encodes CASSKERALWYEQYF.

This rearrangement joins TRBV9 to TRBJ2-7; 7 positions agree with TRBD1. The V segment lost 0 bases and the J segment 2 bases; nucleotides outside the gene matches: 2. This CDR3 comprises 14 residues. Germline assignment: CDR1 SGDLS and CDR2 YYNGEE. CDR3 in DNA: TGTGCCAGCAGCGTAGGGACAGGAGCCTACGAGCAGTACTTC. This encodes CASSVGTGAYEQYF.

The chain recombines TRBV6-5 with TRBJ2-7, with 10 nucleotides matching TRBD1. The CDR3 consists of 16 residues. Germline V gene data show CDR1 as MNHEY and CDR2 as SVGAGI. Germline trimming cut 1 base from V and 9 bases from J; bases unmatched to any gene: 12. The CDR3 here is CASSYLPGTGDSVQYF. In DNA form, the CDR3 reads TGTGCCAGCAGTTACTTGCCCGGGACAGGGGATTCTGTGCAGTACTTC.

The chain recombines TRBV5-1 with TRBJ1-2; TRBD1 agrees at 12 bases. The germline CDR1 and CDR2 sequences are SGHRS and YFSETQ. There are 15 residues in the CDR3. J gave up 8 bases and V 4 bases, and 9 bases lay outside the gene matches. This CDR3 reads CASSVPGTGGVGYTF. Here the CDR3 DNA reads TGCGCCAGCAGCGTGCCCGGGACAGGGGGCGTAGGCTACACCTTC.

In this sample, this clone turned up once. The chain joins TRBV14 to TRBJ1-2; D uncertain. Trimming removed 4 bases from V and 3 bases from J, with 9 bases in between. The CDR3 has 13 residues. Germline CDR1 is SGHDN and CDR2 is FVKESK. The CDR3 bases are TGTGCCAGCAGCCCGGGTACGGACTATGGCTACACCTTC. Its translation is CASSPGTDYGYTF. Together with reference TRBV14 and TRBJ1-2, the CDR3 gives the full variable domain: EAGVTQFPSHSVIEKGQTVTLRCDPISGHDNLYWYRRVMGKEIKFLLHFVKESKQDESGMPNNRFLAERTGGTYSTLKVQPAELEDSGVYFCASSPGTDYGYTFGSGTRLTVV.

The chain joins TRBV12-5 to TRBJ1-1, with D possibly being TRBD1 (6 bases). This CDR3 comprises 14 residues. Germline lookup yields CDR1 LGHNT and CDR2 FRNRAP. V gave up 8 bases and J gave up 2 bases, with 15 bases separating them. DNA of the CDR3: TGTGCTAGTACGCTGGGACAAACTAACACTGAAGCTTTCTTT. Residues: CASTLGQTNTEAFF.